The 29 T cell receptor beta chains given below trace back to one sample, sequenced in a study of T cell responses to AZD1222 COVID-19 vaccine (dated by TCRdb to about 2021). The method was the immunoSEQ multiplex PCR assay. TCRdb took over this immuneACCESS table, retaining in-frame rearrangements with V and J assigned. Such tables are incomplete; in checked studies, under half of the missing clones stem from an unresolved V gene, and the remainder is unexplained. This sample lists 200,000 to 250,000 clones; roughly 94% were detected once. In total, the top ten clones hold around 1.5% of the sample. Sample time point, as interpreted from the label and publication: about 28 days (+/-7) after the second vaccine dose. The sample's treatment or condition label is to be understood as: meningococcal conjugate vaccine given as trial control. Sequences were derived from peripheral blood, sampled 28 days after the second dose of the MenACWY control vaccine. The receptor source for this set is an adult who received the MenACWY meningococcal vaccine as a control.

J is TRBJ2-3 and V is TRBV19, with 10 bases fitting TRBD1. Germline CDR1 and CDR2: LNHDA and SQIVND (reference sequence). V lost 6 bases and J lost 3; bases outside the gene matches: 3. The CDR3 length is 14 residues. CDR3 protein: CASSPGQGTDTQYF. As DNA, the CDR3 is TGTGCCAGTAGCCCGGGACAGGGGACAGATACGCAGTATTTT.

The chain employs TRBV2 and TRBJ1-2, with D unresolved. This CDR3 comprises 12 residues. The germline V gene encodes CDR1 SNHLY and CDR2 FYNNEI. V was clipped by 0 bases and J by 7 bases, with 6 bases between them. CDR3 nucleotide sequence: TGTGCCAGCAGTGAAGCGGAAGGTGGCTACACCTTC. It codes for CASSEAEGGYTF. The full variable domain, completed using reference TRBV2 and TRBJ1-2, is EPEVTQTPSHQVTQMGQEVILRCVPISNHLYFYWYRQILGQKVEFLVSFYNNEISEKSEIFDDQFSVERPDGSNFTLKIRSTKLEDSAMYFCASSEAEGGYTFGSGTRLTVV.

The chain recombines TRBV5-5 with TRBJ1-4; tentative D call: TRBD1 (5 bases). This CDR3 has 15 residues. CDR1 and CDR2 from the germline V gene are SGHKS and YYEKEE (reference sequence). Trimming pared 0 bases from V and 9 bases from J, leaving 15 bases between. This CDR3 is CASSLASTGTQKLFF. The CDR3 DNA reads TGTGCCAGCAGCTTGGCCTCTACGGGGACCCAAAAACTGTTTTTT.

This chain links TRBV7-2 with TRBJ2-3, with D possibly being TRBD1 (5 bases). This CDR3 is built from 14 residues. Germline V gene lookup returns CDR1 SGHTA and CDR2 FQGNSA. The germline V and J ends were trimmed by 1 base and 2 bases, with 7 bases remaining between them. CDR3 nucleotides: TGTGCCAGCAGCTTAGAAGGGGCCACAGATACGCAGTATTTT. Translation: CASSLEGATDTQYF.

In its sample, this clone was seen a few times. The chain employs TRBV5-1 and TRBJ1-2; 7 nucleotides match TRBD1. The trim removed 0 bases at V and 1 base at J, leaving 6 bases unmatched. Germline V lookup: CDR1 SGHRS, CDR2 YFSETQ. There are 16 residues in the CDR3. The DNA of the CDR3 is TGCGCCAGCAGCTTGGCCCCAGGGACAGTTAACTATGGCTACACCTTC. Its protein is CASSLAPGTVNYGYTF.

V usage is TRBV6-5 and J usage is TRBJ2-1; D is unresolved. Germline V lookup: CDR1 MNHEY, CDR2 SVGAGI. The CDR3 loop spans 16 amino acids. V was trimmed by 0 bases and J by 1 base, leaving 10 bases between them. The CDR3 bases are TGTGCCAGCAGTTACTCTCTGTTGTTTTCCTACAATGAGCAGTTCTTC. Protein sequence: CASSYSLLFSYNEQFF.

The chain has TRBV4-1 and TRBJ1-2; D is unresolved. The CDR3 length is 13 residues. Germline CDR1 reads MGHRA; CDR2 reads YSYEKL. The V end lost 3 bases, the J end lost 2 bases, and 7 bases lay between the germline ends. The CDR3 DNA follows: TGCGCCAGCAGCCATAGCAGCAACTATGGCTACACCTTC. Its protein is CASSHSSNYGYTF.

The chain couples TRBV6-5 to TRBJ1-6; D is uncertain. The ends were cut back, 0 bases at V and 10 bases at J, with 10 bases in the middle. The germline gives CDR1 MNHEY, CDR2 SVGAGI. There are 14 residues in the CDR3. The CDR3 here is CASSYSIGPSPLHF. The CDR3 DNA reads as TGTGCCAGCAGTTACTCGATCGGGCCCTCACCCCTCCACTTT.

The chain couples TRBV14 to TRBJ1-2; possible D gene TRBD1, 5 bases. The V end lost 4 bases, the J end lost 6 bases, and 12 bases lay between the germline ends. The CDR3 length is 13 residues. Germline V gene sequence: CDR1 SGHDN, CDR2 FVKESK. CDR3 region: CASSPTGGNGYTF. CDR3 in DNA: TGTGCCAGCAGCCCGACGGGGGGGAATGGCTACACCTTC.

This chain connects TRBV18 to TRBJ1-5; 8 bases line up with TRBD1. The ends lost 3 bases at V and 4 bases at J; junction bases unmatched: 11. The CDR3 has 17 residues. Germline values: CDR1 KGHSH, CDR2 LQKENI. In DNA form, the CDR3 reads TGTGCCAGCTCACCGGTTTCAGGGGGCGAAAGAAATCAGCCCCAGCATTTT. Its protein is CASSPVSGGERNQPQHF.

This chain's CDR3 is CSVGGQGAAGYTF. CDR3 bases: TGCAGCGTTGGGGGACAGGGGGCTGCTGGCTACACCTTC. The chain couples TRBV29-1 to TRBJ1-2, with 12 bases matching TRBD1. The CDR3 covers 13 residues. After removal of 4 bases from V and 7 bases from J, the junction contained 4 bases not matched to a gene. Germline V gene sequence: CDR1 SQVTM, CDR2 ANQGSEA.

The chain recombines TRBV11-1 with TRBJ2-7, with D hard to call. Germline V gene sequence: CDR1 SGHAT, CDR2 FQDESV (reference sequence). The CDR3 is 15 amino acids. The V end lost 2 bases, the J end lost 3 bases, and 14 bases lay between the germline ends. CDR3 sequence reads: CASSLSSPRFYEQYF. Here the CDR3 DNA reads TGTGCCAGCAGCTTAAGTAGTCCCCGCTTCTACGAGCAGTACTTC.

This rearrangement joins TRBV6-1 to TRBJ2-1; D is unclear. The length of the CDR3 is 12 residues. CDR1 and CDR2 from the germline V gene are MNHNS and SASEGT. V shed 2 bases and J shed 8 bases, with 7 bases lying between them. CDR3 bases: TGTGCCAGCAGTGAATATGGCGATGAGCAGTTCTTC. Its translation is CASSEYGDEQFF.

The chain has TRBV5-6 and TRBJ1-2, with TRBD1 matching 7 bases. The CDR3 is 12 amino acids. Germline trimming cut 6 bases from V and 8 bases from J; bases unmatched to any gene: 7. Germline-derived CDR1 and CDR2 are SGHDT and YYEEEE. The CDR3 spells CASIGDRRGYTF. CDR3 nucleotide sequence: TGTGCCAGCATCGGGGACAGACGGGGCTACACCTTC. The full variable domain, its missing parts supplied by reference TRBV5-6 and TRBJ1-2, is DAGVTQSPTHLIKTRGQQVTLRCSPKSGHDTVSWYQQALGQGPQFIFQYYEEEERQRGNFPDRFSGHQFPNYSSELNVNALLLGDSALYLCASIGDRRGYTFGSGTRLTVV.

This chain uses TRBV11-2 with TRBJ1-1; D is undetermined. The CDR3 totals 14 residues. The V gene lost 1 base and the J gene lost 4 bases, with 10 bases spanning the gap. The germline gives CDR1 SGHAT, CDR2 FQNNGV. The CDR3 DNA follows: TGTGCCAGCAGCTTAGCACGGGGATCCACTGAAGCTTTCTTT. Protein sequence: CASSLARGSTEAFF.

The rearrangement joins TRBV2 to TRBJ1-5; 7 nucleotides line up with TRBD1. V trimming: 6 bases; J trimming: 2 bases; junction bases outside the gene matches: 4. In germline, CDR1 is SNHLY, CDR2 FYNNEI. This CDR3 region has 14 residues. CDR3 protein: CASRAGQGNQPQHF. The CDR3 bases are TGTGCCAGCAGGGCTGGACAGGGCAATCAGCCCCAGCATTTT.

The V call is TRBV28, the J call TRBJ1-3; no firm D call. The CDR3 consists of 13 residues. CDR1 and CDR2 (germline): MDHEN, SYDVKM. V was cut by 3 bases and J by 2 bases, with 5 bases left in between. CDR3 amino acids: CASSLSTGNTIYF. The CDR3 bases are TGTGCCAGCAGTTTGTCGACTGGAAACACCATATATTTT.

The chain joins TRBV7-8 to TRBJ2-7, with 12 nucleotides matching TRBD1. The CDR3 runs 16 residues. Germline CDR1 is SGHVS and CDR2 is FQNEAQ. Trimming at V came to 1 base and at J to 7 bases, leaving 8 bases not matched to a gene. Here the CDR3 reads CASSLGYRDRGQEQYF. CDR3 coding DNA: TGTGCCAGCAGCTTAGGGTACCGGGACAGGGGGCAGGAGCAGTACTTC. Combining the CDR3 with reference TRBV7-8 and TRBJ2-7 gives the whole variable domain GAGVSQSPRYKVAKRGQDVALRCDPISGHVSLFWYQQALGQGPEFLTYFQNEAQLDKSGLPSDRFFAERPEGSVSTLKIQRTQQEDSAVYLCASSLGYRDRGQEQYFGPGTRLTVT.

A single count supports this clone. The rearrangement links TRBV6-5 to TRBJ1-5; D is perhaps TRBD1 (5 bases). This CDR3 contains 12 residues. CDR1 is MNHEY and CDR2 is SVGAGI in the germline V gene. Deletions cut 7 bases from V and 8 bases from J, with 12 bases between. The CDR3 reads CASIQGGEPQHF. DNA for the CDR3: TGTGCCAGCATCCAGGGTGGTGAGCCCCAGCATTTT.

The gene calls are TRBV7-9 and TRBJ1-1; D unresolved. This CDR3 region has 14 residues. Trimming took 0 bases from V and 1 from J, leaving 6 bases between them. CDR1 SEHNR and CDR2 FQNEAQ come from the germline V gene (reference sequence). DNA of the CDR3: TGTGCCAGCAGCTTAGCGCCAGGGAACACTGAAGCTTTCTTT. Translating it yields CASSLAPGNTEAFF.

The gene calls are TRBV9 and TRBJ2-3; D not resolved. CDR1 is SGDLS and CDR2 is YYNGEE in the germline V gene. This CDR3 has 14 amino acids. V lost 0 bases and J lost 0, with 5 bases in between. The CDR3 coding sequence is TGTGCCAGCAGCGTAGAGGCGAGCACAGATACGCAGTATTTT. It translates to CASSVEASTDTQYF.

The J gene is TRBJ1-1, the V gene TRBV28; D is undetermined. V lost 6 bases to trimming and J lost 5 bases, with 13 bases between them. This CDR3 is 13 amino acids long. Germline V gene sequence: CDR1 MDHEN, CDR2 SYDVKM. In nucleotides, the CDR3 is TGTGCCAGCAGGGCCGCTTTCGGGACTGAAGCTTTCTTT. This gives the protein CASRAAFGTEAFF.

This sequence joins TRBV6-5 and TRBJ1-1, with 7 nucleotides matching TRBD1. The CDR3 extends over 12 amino acids. The germline V gene has CDR1 MNHEY and CDR2 SVGAGI. Losses at the gene ends were 5 bases for V and 5 bases for J; bases not matched to a gene: 2. The CDR3 reads CASSLQGTEAFF. Here the CDR3 DNA reads TGTGCCAGCAGTCTACAGGGGACTGAAGCTTTCTTT.

This chain connects TRBV5-1 to TRBJ2-1; D is unclear. The length of the CDR3 is 13 residues. Trimming took 4 bases from V and 10 from J, leaving 15 bases between them. Germline V gene data show CDR1 as SGHRS and CDR2 as YFSETQ. In DNA, the CDR3 is TGCGCCAGCAGCCAATCCACGTCGATCGAGCAGTTCTTC. Its translation is CASSQSTSIEQFF.

The V gene is TRBV7-9, the J gene TRBJ1-6, with D unresolved. Per the germline V gene, CDR1 is SEHNR and CDR2 is FQNEAQ (reference sequence). Trimming shortened V by 1 base and J by 9 bases, and 7 bases separated the two germline ends. The CDR3 is made up of 13 amino acids. The CDR3 protein is CASSLEAGSPLHF. DNA for the CDR3: TGTGCCAGCAGCTTAGAGGCCGGTTCACCCCTCCACTTT.

This chain uses TRBV5-1 with TRBJ2-7; 8 positions agree with TRBD2. Trimming took 0 bases from V and 2 from J; bases not matched to a gene: 1. Germline V lookup: CDR1 SGHRS, CDR2 YFSETQ. The CDR3 has 14 residues. The CDR3 protein is CASSLGLATYEQYF. The CDR3 coding sequence is TGCGCCAGCAGCTTGGGACTAGCGACCTACGAGCAGTACTTC. Complete variable domain (other parts from reference TRBV5-1 and TRBJ2-7): KAGVTQTPRYLIKTRGQQVTLSCSPISGHRSVSWYQQTPGQGLQFLFEYFSETQRNKGNFPGRFSGRQFSNSRSEMNVSTLELGDSALYLCASSLGLATYEQYFGPGTRLTVT.

In its sample, this clone was seen once. This sequence joins TRBV4-2 and TRBJ1-1, with 8 nucleotides matching TRBD1. Germline loops: CDR1 LGHNA, CDR2 YNFKEQ. The ends lost 0 bases at V and 0 bases at J; junction bases unmatched: 3. CDR3 length equals 16 residues. In DNA form, the CDR3 reads TGTGCCAGCAGCCAAGACCCACAGGGGGTGAACACTGAAGCTTTCTTT. It specifies CASSQDPQGVNTEAFF.

The CDR3 is CASSYNSYEQYF. The CDR3 DNA reads as TGTGCCAGCAGTTATAATTCCTACGAGCAGTACTTC. This chain links TRBV12-3 or TRBV12-4 with TRBJ2-7; the D is unclear. The CDR3 length is 12 residues. V lost 4 bases to trimming and J lost 1 base, with 5 bases between them.

V is TRBV6-2 or TRBV6-3 and J is TRBJ2-2, with 10 bases matching TRBD2. The V and J ends lost 2 bases and 6 bases, in that order; junction bases with no gene match: 12. Germline CDR1 and CDR2: MNHEY and SVGEGT. CDR3 length: 18 residues. In DNA form, the CDR3 reads TGTGCCAGCAGTTACACGAATGCGCTAGCGGGAGTTCCCGGGGAGCTGTTTTTT. Translating it yields CASSYTNALAGVPGELFF.